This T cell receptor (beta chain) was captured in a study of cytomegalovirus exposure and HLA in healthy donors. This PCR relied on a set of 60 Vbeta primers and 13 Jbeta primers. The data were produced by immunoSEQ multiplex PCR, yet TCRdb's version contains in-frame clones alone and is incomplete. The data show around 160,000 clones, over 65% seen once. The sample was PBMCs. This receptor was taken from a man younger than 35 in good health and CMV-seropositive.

The CDR3, as DNA: TGTGCCAGCAGCAAGGGACTAGCGGGAGTCGTCGGGGAGCTGTTTTTT. Translating gives CASSKGLAGVVGELFF. This sequence joins TRBV11-2 and TRBJ2-2; TRBD2 matches at 14 bases. From germline, CDR1 is SGHAT and CDR2 FQNNGV. The CDR3 consists of 16 residues. Trimming removed 5 bases from V and 7 bases from J; junction bases left unmatched: 6. Looking up the rest from reference TRBV11-2 and TRBJ2-2 gives the full variable domain: EAGVAQSPRYKIIEKRQSVAFWCNPISGHATLYWYQQILGQGPKLLIQFQNNGVVDDSQLPKDRFSAERLKGVDSTLKIQPAKLEDSAVYLCASSKGLAGVVGELFFGEGSRLTVL.